This T cell receptor (beta chain) was identified during a study of CD8 T cells in Susac syndrome. After extraction with the RNeasy kit, about 0.45 to 1 ug of the RNA was reverse transcribed using random hexamers. Each CDR3 protein is one row after TCRdb ran MiXCR on the immunoSEQ multiplex PCR reads. The sample holds approximately 100,000 distinct CDR3 sequences, 80% to 95% seen once. Isolation of CD8+ and CD4+ T cells was performed negatively, whereas enrichment of TEMRA cells was done by FACS. The sequencing sample was made of CD8+ T cells from PBMCs. This TCR was sampled from a human donor in good health.

CDR3 in amino acids: CASTQGQAFSGNTIYF. CDR3 in DNA: TGTGCCAGTACCCAAGGACAGGCGTTCTCTGGAAACACCATATATTTT. The rearrangement links TRBV19 to TRBJ1-3, with 7 bases that match TRBD1. Germline V gene lookup returns CDR1 LNHDA and CDR2 SQIVND (reference sequence). V shed 7 bases, J shed 0 bases, and the junction held 9 bases outside the gene matches. CDR3 length: 16 residues. Filled out from reference TRBV19 and TRBJ1-3, the complete variable domain reads DGGITQSPKYLFRKEGQNVTLSCEQNLNHDAMYWYRQDPGQGLRLIYYSQIVNDFQKGDIAEGYSVSREKKESFPLTVTSAQKNPTAFYLCASTQGQAFSGNTIYFGEGSWLTVV.